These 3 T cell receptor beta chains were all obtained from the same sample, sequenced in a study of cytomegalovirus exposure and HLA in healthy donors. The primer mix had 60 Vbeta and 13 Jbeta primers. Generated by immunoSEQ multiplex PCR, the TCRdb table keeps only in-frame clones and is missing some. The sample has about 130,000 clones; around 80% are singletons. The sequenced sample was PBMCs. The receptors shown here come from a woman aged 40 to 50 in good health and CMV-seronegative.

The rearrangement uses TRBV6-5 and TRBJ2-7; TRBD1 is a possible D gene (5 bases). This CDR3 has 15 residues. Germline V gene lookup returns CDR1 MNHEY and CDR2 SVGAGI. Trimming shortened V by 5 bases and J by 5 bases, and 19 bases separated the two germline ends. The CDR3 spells CASSPHIQGADEQYF. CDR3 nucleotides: TGTGCCAGCAGTCCTCATATCCAAGGGGCGGACGAGCAGTACTTC.

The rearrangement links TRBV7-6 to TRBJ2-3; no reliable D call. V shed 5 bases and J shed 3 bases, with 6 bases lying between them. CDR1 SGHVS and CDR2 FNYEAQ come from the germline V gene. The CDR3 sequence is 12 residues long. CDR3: CASSPPTDTQYF. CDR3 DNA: TGTGCCAGCAGCCCCCCAACAGATACGCAGTATTTT.

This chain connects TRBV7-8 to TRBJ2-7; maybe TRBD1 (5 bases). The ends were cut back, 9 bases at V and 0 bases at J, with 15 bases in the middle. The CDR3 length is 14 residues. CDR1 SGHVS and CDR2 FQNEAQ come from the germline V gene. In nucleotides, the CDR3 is TGTGCCAGTAGAACCCTGACAGACTCCTACGAGCAGTACTTC. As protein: CASRTLTDSYEQYF.